The following is a TCR beta chain sequence with its context. The TCR beta repertoire was assessed by survey-level immunoSEQ sequencing. The method was immunoSEQ multiplex PCR; TCRdb's version includes in-frame clones alone and lacks a portion of them. The sample yields approximately 50,000 clones, 80% to 95% seen once. Germline lookup yields CDR1 KGHDR and CDR2 SFDVKD. The CDR3 is made up of 16 amino acids. V was trimmed by 1 base and J by 4 bases, leaving 13 bases between them. Sequenced sample: PBMCs. This chain links TRBV24-1 with TRBJ2-1; D may correspond to TRBD1 or TRBD2 (7 bases each). The receptor's source is a man aged 40-50 years with rheumatoid arthritis. The CDR3 loop reads CATSDFQGGLYNEQFF. CDR3 bases: TGTGCCACCAGTGATTTCCAGGGGGGACTATACAATGAGCAGTTCTTC.